These 23 T cell receptor beta chains share one sample of origin, sequenced in a study of immune cell composition in non-small cell lung cancer (dated by TCRdb to about 2017). Library preparation used the immunoSEQ multiplex PCR assay. In its TCRdb copy, this immuneACCESS table keeps in-frame sequences only and misses some clones. Where compared with another copy, unresolved V genes explain less than half of these, and the others have no known cause. The sample includes 13,000 or so clones, with roughly 73% observed a single time. The ten most abundant clones make up 13% to 15% of the sample. The sample was lung tumor tissue. These receptors all come from a human donor with non-small cell lung cancer.

This clone was counted a few times. The genes are TRBV7-8 and TRBJ1-6, with D possibly being TRBD1 (5 bases). Trimming cost V 5 bases and J 7 bases, with 9 bases left between them. Germline V gene lookup returns CDR1 SGHVS and CDR2 FQNEAQ. This CDR3 spans 13 amino acids. CDR3 loop: CASSLRQNSPLHF. The CDR3 nucleotides read TGTGCCAGCAGCCTCAGACAGAATTCACCCCTCCACTTT.

The chain employs TRBV21-1 and TRBJ2-4; no DNA check was done on the table's D call, TRBD1. TRBV21-1 is a pseudogene locus. This CDR3 has 16 amino acids. CDR3 coding DNA: TGTGCCAGCAGCCGTACAGGGGGCCGGGCCAAAAACATTCAGTACTTC. Translation gives CASSRTGGRAKNIQYF.

This chain's CDR3 is CASSLAGQGSYEQYF. In DNA, the CDR3 is TGTGCCAGCAGCTTGGCCGGGCAGGGCTCCTACGAGCAGTACTTC. The chain is built from TRBV7-9 and TRBJ2-7, with a possible D match to TRBD1 (5 bases). The CDR3 is made up of 15 amino acids. V was shortened by 3 bases and J by 0 bases, with 12 bases between the two germline ends. Germline assignment: CDR1 SEHNR and CDR2 FQNEAQ (reference sequence).

Sample share makes this clone medium-sized. The chain combines TRBV6-5 with TRBJ2-1; 7 bases fit TRBD2. V lost 0 bases, J lost 10 bases, and 3 bases stayed unmatched. Germline V gene lookup returns CDR1 MNHEY and CDR2 SVGAGI. This CDR3 comprises 13 residues. For the CDR3, the DNA is TGTGCCAGCAGTTACTCGGAGGGAGGGGAGCAGTTCTTC. Protein product: CASSYSEGGEQFF.

The sample holds one count of this clone. The J gene is TRBJ2-2, the V gene TRBV19, with 7 bases matching TRBD1. This CDR3 is 16 amino acids long. The V and J ends lost 7 bases and 0 bases, in that order; junction bases with no gene match: 8. The V gene's germline CDR1 is LNHDA and CDR2 SQIVND (reference sequence). In DNA form, the CDR3 reads TGTGCCAGTAAAAGATGGGGACAGACGAACACCGGGGAGCTGTTTTTT. Amino acid sequence: CASKRWGQTNTGELFF.

V usage is TRBV6-6 and J usage is TRBJ2-3; TRBD2 aligns across 11 bases. The CDR3 spans 15 residues. With V trimmed by 5 bases and J by 5 bases, 6 bases remained unmatched. CDR1 and CDR2 (germline): MNHNY, SVGAGI (reference sequence). The CDR3 DNA sequence: TGTGCCAGCAGTCTCGGACTAGCGGGTGGAGATACGCAGTATTTT. This codes for CASSLGLAGGDTQYF.

This clone was recorded a few times. This sequence joins TRBV10-1 and TRBJ2-7, with 10 bases aligning to TRBD1. Per the germline V gene, CDR1 is WNHNN and CDR2 is SYGVQD (reference sequence). After removal of 6 bases from V and 1 base from J, the junction contained 3 bases not matched to a gene. The CDR3 length is 14 residues. In DNA, the CDR3 is TGCGCCAGCAGGCGGGACAGGGGATCCTACGAGCAGTACTTC. Its protein product is CASRRDRGSYEQYF.

The rearrangement uses TRBV7-9 and TRBJ2-1; weak D call: TRBD1 (6 bases). V was pared by 8 bases and J by 10 bases, with 12 bases between. Germline V lookup: CDR1 SEHNR, CDR2 FQNEAQ (reference sequence). The CDR3 runs to 11 residues. The CDR3 DNA sequence: TGTGCCAGCCCCTATAGGGGGGAGCAGTTCTTC. Its translation: CASPYRGEQFF.

The chain joins TRBV15 to TRBJ2-3; maybe TRBD2 (6 bases). From germline, CDR1 is LNHNV and CDR2 YYDKDF (reference sequence). The CDR3 has 15 residues. Trimming shortened V by 5 bases and J by 0 bases, and 12 bases separated the two germline ends. The CDR3 nucleotides are TGTGCCACCAGCCCCCTCGGGACTAGCACAGATACGCAGTATTTT. The encoded protein is CATSPLGTSTDTQYF.

J is TRBJ2-2 and V is TRBV6-1; TRBD1 is a possible D gene (5 bases). Per germline, CDR1 MNHNS and CDR2 SASEGT. The CDR3 consists of 15 residues. V lost 6 bases, J lost 3 bases, and 14 bases lay in between. The CDR3 bases are TGTGCCAGCAGCGCCAGCAGGGTCTACACCGGGGAGCTGTTTTTT. As protein: CASSASRVYTGELFF.

This clone came up once. The chain joins TRBV6-1 to TRBJ2-2; 9 bases are shared with TRBD1. Germline-derived CDR1 and CDR2 are MNHNS and SASEGT. With V trimmed by 4 bases and J by 4 bases, 10 bases remained unmatched. This CDR3 contains 17 residues. CDR3 in DNA: TGTGCCAGCAGTGGTCGGGGACAGGGATCCTTCACCGGGGAGCTGTTTTTT. It codes for CASSGRGQGSFTGELFF.

The chain employs TRBV6-5 and TRBJ2-3, with 7 positions matching TRBD1. V lost 7 bases and J lost 10; bases outside the gene matches: 8. Germline values: CDR1 MNHEY, CDR2 SVGAGI. The CDR3 spans 12 residues. CDR3 region: CASNSGQGAQYF. For the CDR3, the DNA is TGTGCCAGCAACTCGGGGCAGGGGGCGCAGTATTTT.

A few counts support this clone. One end of the junction fails to match germline, which may point to a read error. This chain uses TRBV28 with TRBJ2-7; D unresolved. Germline CDR1 MDHEN, CDR2 SYDVKM. This CDR3 is 13 amino acids long. CDR3 sequence (DNA): TGTGCCAGCAGTTTGCCCTCTGGCGCGAACTACTCCTTC. Translating gives CASSLPSGANYSF.

This clone has a handful of counts. The junction differs from germline at one of its ends, possibly a read error. The chain carries TRBV19 and TRBJ1-5, with a tentative D call TRBD1 (5 bases). Germline assignment: CDR1 LNHDA and CDR2 SQIVND (reference sequence). The CDR3 runs to 13 residues. Here the CDR3 reads CASSIYGEAARDF. The CDR3 DNA is TGTGCCAGTAGTATTTACGGGGAGGCGGCCAGGGATTTT.

This clone has just one count. The chain carries TRBV28 and TRBJ2-1; maybe TRBD2 (6 bases). Trimming shortened V by 6 bases and J by 9 bases, and 21 bases separated the two germline ends. Germline CDR1 MDHEN, CDR2 SYDVKM. There are 15 residues in the CDR3. CDR3 DNA: TGTGCCAGCAGCACACTAGCTAGGACGGTGGGTGAGCAGTTCTTC. It translates to CASSTLARTVGEQFF.

The chain joins TRBV25-1 to TRBJ2-7; no definite D call. Per germline, CDR1 MGHDK and CDR2 SYGVNS. Trimming took 3 bases from V and 4 from J, leaving 7 bases between them. The length of the CDR3 is 12 residues. The CDR3 is CASSDSAYEQYF. CDR3 coding DNA: TGTGCCAGCAGTGACTCCGCGTACGAGCAGTACTTC.

The gene calls are TRBV19 and TRBJ2-1; D unclear. Between the trimmed V and J ends, which lost 10 bases and 6 bases, there was a span of 16 bases. Germline CDR1 and CDR2: LNHDA and SQIVND (reference sequence). This CDR3 contains 13 residues. CDR3 region: CATSEVSPNEQFF. CDR3 in DNA: TGTGCCACCTCTGAGGTGAGCCCCAATGAGCAGTTCTTC.

This rearrangement joins TRBV2 to TRBJ1-4, with 7 positions matching TRBD1. Trimming at V came to 6 bases and at J to 3 bases, leaving 7 bases not matched to a gene. CDR3 length: 15 residues. In germline, CDR1 is SNHLY, CDR2 FYNNEI. For the CDR3, the DNA is TGTGCCAGCAGAATACAGGGGCGAGCTAATGAAAAACTGTTTTTT. Its protein is CASRIQGRANEKLFF.

CDR3 sequence (DNA): TGTGCCAGCAGCCGATCTCTTCCTCAGTCATACAATGAGCAGTTCTTC. Protein product: CASSRSLPQSYNEQFF. This chain connects TRBV7-6 to TRBJ2-1; D remains ambiguous. The germline V and J ends were trimmed by 5 bases and 4 bases, with 18 bases remaining between them. Per the germline V gene, CDR1 is SGHVS and CDR2 is FNYEAQ. The CDR3 has 16 amino acids.

The CDR3 nucleotides are TGTGCCAGCAGCTCGTCGGCGGGAGGGCCAAGGAATGAGCAGTTCTTC. This sequence encodes CASSSSAGGPRNEQFF. The gene calls are TRBV5-8 and TRBJ2-1; 9 nucleotides align to TRBD2. The germline gives CDR1 SGHTS, CDR2 YDEGEE. This CDR3 spans 16 amino acids. J gave up 7 bases and V 3 bases, and 11 bases lay outside the gene matches.

Here the CDR3 reads CASNLKDSEQYF. The CDR3 region has the DNA TGTGCCAGCAACTTAAAGGACAGCGAGCAGTACTTC. The chain employs TRBV4-2 and TRBJ2-7, with D possibly TRBD1 on 6 matching bases. CDR3 length equals 12 residues. Trimming pared 7 bases from V and 6 bases from J, leaving 13 bases between. CDR1 is LGHNA and CDR2 is YNFKEQ in the germline V gene.

This clone occurred once. The J gene is TRBJ1-1, the V gene TRBV15, with TRBD1 as a possible D gene (5 bases). V was trimmed by 3 bases and J by 1 base, leaving 9 bases between them. Germline CDR1 reads LNHNV; CDR2 reads YYDKDF (reference sequence). The CDR3 length is 14 residues. The CDR3: CATSRSTANTEAFF. The CDR3 nucleotides read TGTGCCACCAGCAGGTCGACAGCGAACACTGAAGCTTTCTTT.

The genes are TRBV7-9 and TRBJ1-1; D is possibly TRBD1 (6 bases). Trimming shortened V by 5 bases and J by 1 base, and 14 bases separated the two germline ends. The germline gives CDR1 SEHNR, CDR2 FQNEAQ (reference sequence). There are 15 residues in the CDR3. The CDR3 DNA reads as TGTGCCAGCAGCGTAGGACAGACACAGAACACTGAAGCTTTCTTT. This gives the protein CASSVGQTQNTEAFF. Filled out from reference TRBV7-9 and TRBJ1-1, the complete variable domain reads DTGVSQNPRHKITKRGQNVTFRCDPISEHNRLYWYRQTLGQGPEFLTYFQNEAQLEKSRLLSDRFSAERPKGSFSTLEIQRTEQGDSAMYLCASSVGQTQNTEAFFGQGTRLTVV.